Below are 24 T cell receptor beta chains sequenced from a single sample in a study of cytomegalovirus exposure and HLA in healthy donors. 13 Jbeta primers and 60 Vbeta primers were used for the PCR. Repertoires were generated with immunoSEQ multiplex PCR, while TCRdb's copy carries only in-frame clones and drops some. This sample contains roughly 78,000 clones. Material: PBMCs. The source of these receptors is a boy aged 5 to 17 in good health and CMV-seronegative.

This sequence joins TRBV5-5 and TRBJ2-7; the match to TRBD1 covers 8 bases. The germline V gene encodes CDR1 SGHKS and CDR2 YYEKEE (reference sequence). The CDR3 is 15 residues long. Unmatched junction bases numbered 6, after V lost 1 base and J lost 3 bases. The chain's CDR3 is CASSLITGGYYEQYF. For the CDR3, the DNA is TGTGCCAGCAGCTTGATAACAGGGGGGTACTACGAGCAGTACTTC.

The chain is built from TRBV9 and TRBJ2-2; 10 bases match TRBD2. CDR3 length: 19 amino acids. The V segment lost 0 bases and the J segment 4 bases; nucleotides outside the gene matches: 12. CDR1 SGDLS and CDR2 YYNGEE come from the germline V gene. The chain's CDR3 is CASSVVAGVAGGGTGELFF. The CDR3 DNA reads as TGTGCCAGCAGCGTAGTAGCGGGCGTAGCGGGGGGAGGCACCGGGGAGCTGTTTTTT.

The chain couples TRBV6-1 to TRBJ2-7, with 7 positions matching TRBD1. Germline-derived CDR1 and CDR2 are MNHNS and SASEGT. CDR3 size: 15 residues. V was clipped by 4 bases and J by 2 bases; unmatched bases: 8. The CDR3 DNA is TGTGCCAGCAGTGTAGGGCAGGGGGTCGCCTACGAGCAGTACTTC. Translating gives CASSVGQGVAYEQYF.

V usage is TRBV27 and J usage is TRBJ2-7; 10 nucleotides agree with TRBD1. The V gene end was trimmed by 6 bases and the J gene end by 1 base; junction bases not matched to a gene: 3. The germline V gene has CDR1 MNHEY and CDR2 SMNVEV (reference sequence). The CDR3 totals 14 residues. The CDR3, as DNA: TGTGCCAGCAGAGGGACAGGGGAATCCTACGAGCAGTACTTC. As protein: CASRGTGESYEQYF.

The chain has TRBV10-3 and TRBJ2-7; D is possibly TRBD1 (5 bases). Germline CDR1 is ENHRY and CDR2 is SYGVKD. V was shortened by 10 bases and J by 2 bases, with 15 bases between the two germline ends. CDR3 size: 13 residues. CDR3 coding DNA: TGTGCCACTCAAGACAGCTCTACCTACGAGCAGTACTTC. Translated: CATQDSSTYEQYF.

The V gene is TRBV5-8, the J gene TRBJ1-4, with TRBD1 matching 7 bases. The V gene end was trimmed by 4 bases and the J gene end by 7 bases; junction bases not matched to a gene: 10. CDR3 length: 15 residues. From germline, CDR1 is SGHTS and CDR2 YDEGEE. The CDR3 spells CASSGDRARGEKLFF. DNA of the CDR3: TGTGCCAGCAGCGGCGACAGGGCAAGAGGTGAAAAACTGTTTTTT.

As for this clone: In the same sample, other DNA sequences code for this CDR3. The rearrangement uses TRBV14 and TRBJ1-1, with D possibly being TRBD1 (5 bases). The CDR3 is made up of 14 amino acids. Deletions cut 3 bases from V and 1 base from J, with 9 bases between. CDR1 and CDR2 from the germline V gene are SGHDN and FVKESK. As DNA, the CDR3 is TGTGCCAGCAGCCAGCTAAGGGGGAACACTGAAGCTTTCTTT. This codes for CASSQLRGNTEAFF.

This rearrangement joins TRBV5-8 to TRBJ1-4, with 7 positions matching TRBD1. This CDR3 contains 16 residues. Germline V gene sequence: CDR1 SGHTS, CDR2 YDEGEE. Unmatched junction bases numbered 11, after V lost 1 base and J lost 8 bases. The CDR3 sequence is CASSLRGGALEEKLFF. CDR3 DNA sequence: TGTGCCAGCAGCTTGAGAGGGGGCGCACTGGAGGAAAAACTGTTTTTT.

CDR3 bases: TGTGCCAGCAGCTCGGGAGGAGGGGGAGACTATCAGCCCCAGCATTTT. This sequence encodes CASSSGGGGDYQPQHF. This chain links TRBV7-2 with TRBJ1-5; TRBD1 is a possible D gene (6 bases). V shed 4 bases and J shed 5 bases, with 18 bases lying between them. This CDR3 spans 16 amino acids. Germline V gene data show CDR1 as SGHTA and CDR2 as FQGNSA.

This rearrangement joins TRBV19 to TRBJ2-7, with 10 bases aligning to TRBD1. Germline values: CDR1 LNHDA, CDR2 SQIVND (reference sequence). V lost 3 bases to trimming and J lost 1 base; unmatched junction nucleotides: 3. The CDR3 runs 15 residues. This CDR3 reads CASSIGQGGSYEQYF. In DNA, the CDR3 is TGTGCCAGTAGTATTGGACAGGGGGGTTCCTACGAGCAGTACTTC.

The rearrangement uses TRBV7-2 and TRBJ1-2, with D perhaps TRBD1 (5 bases). The germline gives CDR1 SGHTA, CDR2 FQGNSA. The CDR3 is 14 amino acids. The V end lost 1 base, the J end lost 8 bases, and 14 bases lay between the germline ends. DNA of the CDR3: TGTGCCAGCAGCTTAGTGAATCTGGGGGGGGGCTACACCTTC. It encodes CASSLVNLGGGYTF.

V gene TRBV2 combines with J gene TRBJ1-5, with D hard to call. This CDR3 has 13 amino acids. Germline CDR1 reads SNHLY; CDR2 reads FYNNEI. With 7 bases removed from V and 6 bases from J, the gap between germline ends came to 13 bases. The chain's CDR3 is CASKLLPVQPQHF. In nucleotides, the CDR3 is TGTGCCAGCAAACTTCTCCCTGTTCAGCCCCAGCATTTT.

This chain joins TRBV30 and TRBJ1-1; no clear D. Per the germline V gene, CDR1 is GTSNPN and CDR2 is SVGIG (reference sequence). This CDR3 contains 12 residues. Between the trimmed V and J ends, which lost 2 bases and 5 bases, there was a span of 9 bases. CDR3 protein: CAWSLTGTEAFF. CDR3 coding DNA: TGTGCCTGGAGTTTGACGGGGACTGAAGCTTTCTTT.

This chain uses TRBV30 with TRBJ2-7; the match to TRBD2 covers 8 bases. Trimming cost V 4 bases and J 4 bases; bases outside gene matches: 6. Germline V gives CDR1 GTSNPN, CDR2 SVGIG (reference sequence). This CDR3 is 13 amino acids long. The CDR3 DNA follows: TGTGCCTGGATGTACAGCGGGGGTTACGAGCAGTACTTC. Translation: CAWMYSGGYEQYF. The complete variable domain, with remaining parts taken from reference TRBV30 and TRBJ2-7, reads SQTIHQWPATLVQPVGSPLSLECTVEGTSNPNLYWYRQAAGRGLQLLFYSVGIGQISSEVPQNLSASRPQDRQFILSSKKLLLSDSGFYLCAWMYSGGYEQYFGPGTRLTVT.

V and J are TRBV6-1 and TRBJ1-5, with D unclear. The CDR3 consists of 10 residues. Trimming left V 6 bases short and J 6 bases short, with 3 bases between. The germline gives CDR1 MNHNS, CDR2 SASEGT. CDR3 amino acids: CASSVQPQHF. The CDR3, as DNA: TGTGCCAGCAGCGTTCAGCCCCAGCATTTT.

This chain joins TRBV6-1 and TRBJ1-1; the D is unclear. The CDR3 totals 19 residues. Germline lookup yields CDR1 MNHNS and CDR2 SASEGT. Trimming pared 2 bases from V and 4 bases from J, leaving 26 bases between. The CDR3 sequence is CASSESGWRVAKLSTEAFF. The CDR3 DNA follows: TGTGCCAGCAGTGAATCGGGGTGGAGGGTGGCTAAGTTGAGCACTGAAGCTTTCTTT.

The chain recombines TRBV30 with TRBJ1-2; D uncertain. The V and J ends lost 2 bases and 2 bases respectively, with 9 bases between them. From germline, CDR1 is GTSNPN and CDR2 SVGIG (reference sequence). CDR3 length: 13 amino acids. As DNA, the CDR3 is TGTGCCTGGAGTATTTCACAGAACTATGGCTACACCTTC. Residues: CAWSISQNYGYTF. The complete variable domain, with remaining parts taken from reference TRBV30 and TRBJ1-2, reads SQTIHQWPATLVQPVGSPLSLECTVEGTSNPNLYWYRQAAGRGLQLLFYSVGIGQISSEVPQNLSASRPQDRQFILSSKKLLLSDSGFYLCAWSISQNYGYTFGSGTRLTVV.

The rearrangement joins TRBV6-6 to TRBJ2-2; D is uncertain. Germline V gene data show CDR1 as MNHNY and CDR2 as SVGAGI (reference sequence). The length of the CDR3 is 13 residues. V shed 2 bases and J shed 5 bases, with 6 bases lying between them. CDR3 coding DNA: TGTGCCAGCAGTTACGTAGATACCGGGGAGCTGTTTTTT. Protein sequence: CASSYVDTGELFF.

The CDR3 region has the DNA TGCGCCAGCAGCCGGGGACAATCTAACTATGGCTACACCTTC. Encoded protein: CASSRGQSNYGYTF. The chain links TRBV4-1 to TRBJ1-2; tentative D call: TRBD1 (6 bases). Germline assignment: CDR1 MGHRA and CDR2 YSYEKL. There are 14 residues in the CDR3. Trimming cost V 4 bases and J 0 bases, with 9 bases left between them.

The chain has TRBV7-2 and TRBJ1-5; D is unresolved. V was pared by 5 bases and J by 7 bases, with 15 bases between. CDR3 length: 14 residues. Germline CDR1 reads SGHTA; CDR2 reads FQGNSA. The CDR3, as DNA: TGTGCCAGCAGCGCCGCCGGGTTTAACCAGCCCCAGCATTTT. Amino acid sequence: CASSAAGFNQPQHF.

J is TRBJ2-5 and V is TRBV13; D remains ambiguous. The CDR3 runs to 13 residues. Between the trimmed V and J ends, which lost 4 bases and 0 bases, there was a span of 6 bases. Germline CDR1 and CDR2: PRHDT and FYEKMQ (reference sequence). The CDR3 sequence: CASSSRHQETQYF. The CDR3 DNA follows: TGTGCCAGCAGCTCGAGGCACCAAGAGACCCAGTACTTC.

J is TRBJ1-1 and V is TRBV18; D is perhaps TRBD1 (6 bases). The CDR3 has 14 amino acids. Trimming took off 5 bases at V and 1 base at J, with 11 bases between the two ends. Germline CDR1 is KGHSH and CDR2 is LQKENI. The CDR3 spells CASSSSTGNTEAFF. The CDR3 DNA sequence: TGTGCCAGCTCATCCTCGACAGGGAACACTGAAGCTTTCTTT.

The chain recombines TRBV15 with TRBJ2-7; TRBD2 is a possible D gene (7 bases). Germline V gene sequence: CDR1 LNHNV, CDR2 YYDKDF (reference sequence). Trimming cost V 3 bases and J 4 bases, with 13 bases left between them. The CDR3 covers 14 residues. The CDR3 coding sequence is TGTGCCACCAGCAGGGAACAGGGAGGGTACGAGCAGTACTTC. Amino acid sequence: CATSREQGGYEQYF.

This chain uses TRBV4-1 with TRBJ1-5; 7 bases are a match to TRBD1. The length of the CDR3 is 17 residues. V gave up 1 base and J gave up 1 base; unmatched junction bases: 7. Germline CDR1 MGHRA, CDR2 YSYEKL. The chain's CDR3 is CASSQVGGKTSNQPQHF. The CDR3 DNA reads as TGCGCCAGCAGCCAAGTAGGGGGCAAAACCAGCAATCAGCCCCAGCATTTT.